This TCR beta chain was observed in a study of regulatory T cells in long-lasting Graves disease. Study background: Recently diagnosed Graves' patients had received antithyroid drugs for under 3 months.

Construction of the TCR beta libraries employed iRepertoire HTBI primers in conjunction with Arm-PCR of CDR3 regions. How the authors handled the data: Sample data revealed approximately 56 TRBV and over eleven TRBJ segments. MiXCR, applied by TCRdb to the multiplex PCR reads, yields one record per CDR3 protein. These V and J calls are TCRdb output, not the study's own analysis. The sample has fewer than 650,000 distinct CDR3 sequences; 16% are singletons. Time point defined: newly diagnosed GD, antithyroid drugs for less than 3 months. Following extraction of RNA from PBMCs, that RNA was used to make the TCR library. CDR3 length: 13 amino acids. V was pared by 0 bases and J by 4 bases, with 7 bases between. Germline CDR1 and CDR2: LNHNV and YYDKDF (reference sequence). This clonotype was found many times. Another study also made use of these data, one on T cells in Graves' hyperthyroidism and ophthalmopathy. This second study notes: An initial round of RT-PCR targeting the TCR CDR3 relied on the HTBI primer set. Researchers report that a 13 V-J model separated ophthalmopathy from stable hyperthyroidism.

The sequence derives from a woman aged 25 to 39 with Graves disease. The sample consisted of peripheral blood mononuclear cells (PBMCs), taken at new diagnosis, from a patient treated with antithyroid drugs. The rearrangement uses TRBV15 and TRBJ2-7; unclear D gene. For the CDR3, the DNA is TGTGCCACCAGCAGAGAGGGCCTTTACGAGCAGTACTTC. Protein product: CATSREGLYEQYF.